The sample holds many counts of the clone carrying this T cell receptor (beta chain). What it binds is unknown. This record belongs to a study of regulatory T cells in long-lasting Graves disease. Broader study findings: Gene preferences differed: TRBV28, TRBJ1-2, TRBJ2-5 in persistent cases.

Time point: newly diagnosed GD, antithyroid drugs for less than 3 months. The TCR library was made from RNA that had been extracted from PBMCs in TRIzol. Collection of peripheral blood (about 10 milliliters) was done using EDTA tubes. V lost 4 bases and J lost 2; bases outside the gene matches: 6. CDR1 and CDR2 (germline): MNHNS, SASEGT. This CDR3 spans 16 amino acids. Arm-PCR with iRepertoire HTBI primers amplified the CDR3 regions for these TCR beta libraries. Under the authors' procedure: Identification across samples found approximately 60 TRBV and approximately 15 TRBJ segments. TCRdb redid the calling of the multiplex PCR reads with MiXCR, one entry per CDR3 protein. The authors' filters were not applied to this entry. The data contain approximately 350,000 distinct CDR3 sequences, 12% of them singletons. The data were also submitted as part of a second study, on T cells in Graves' hyperthyroidism and ophthalmopathy.

This specimen was peripheral blood mononuclear cells (PBMCs), taken at new diagnosis, from a patient treated with antithyroid drugs. This receptor was taken from a woman younger than 30 with Graves disease. The genes are TRBV6-1 and TRBJ1-5, with 9 bases that match TRBD1. The CDR3: CASSGQGGLGNQPQHF. The CDR3 DNA reads TGTGCCAGCAGTGGACAGGGGGGCTTAGGCAATCAGCCCCAGCATTTT.